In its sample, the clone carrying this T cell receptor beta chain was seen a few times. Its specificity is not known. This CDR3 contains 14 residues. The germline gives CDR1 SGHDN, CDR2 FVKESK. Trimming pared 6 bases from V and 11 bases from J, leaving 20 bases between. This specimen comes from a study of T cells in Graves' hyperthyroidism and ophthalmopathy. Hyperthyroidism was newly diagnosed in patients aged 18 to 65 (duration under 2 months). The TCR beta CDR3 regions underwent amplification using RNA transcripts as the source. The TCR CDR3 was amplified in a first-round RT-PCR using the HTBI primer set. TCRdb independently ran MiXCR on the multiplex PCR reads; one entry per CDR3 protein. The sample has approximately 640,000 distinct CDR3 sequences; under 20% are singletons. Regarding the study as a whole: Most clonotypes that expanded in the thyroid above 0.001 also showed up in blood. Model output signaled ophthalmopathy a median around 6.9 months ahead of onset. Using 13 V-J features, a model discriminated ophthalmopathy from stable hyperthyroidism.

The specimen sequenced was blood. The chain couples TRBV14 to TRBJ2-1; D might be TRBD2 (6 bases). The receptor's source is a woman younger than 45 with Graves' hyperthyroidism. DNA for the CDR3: TGTGCCAGCAGATCCGGGACTGGAGCCAGTAAGCAGTTCTTC. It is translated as CASRSGTGASKQFF.